The 24 T cell receptor beta chains below were found in one sample sequenced in a study of siplizumab effects on memory and regulatory T cells. The method was immunoSEQ multiplex PCR; TCRdb's version includes in-frame clones alone and lacks a portion of them. The sample carries under 100,000 clones, 90% to 95% recorded once. Material for sequencing was non-Treg CD4+ T cells sorted from blood. The receptors were gathered from a human donor in good health.

The chain recombines TRBV19 with TRBJ2-2; 7 positions match TRBD1. J lost 2 bases, V lost 6 bases, and 6 bases had no gene match. CDR3 length equals 15 residues. The V gene's germline CDR1 is LNHDA and CDR2 SQIVND (reference sequence). Written as DNA, the CDR3 is TGTGCCAGTAGCCAACAGGGGACCAACACCGGGGAGCTGTTTTTT. It codes for CASSQQGTNTGELFF.

V gene TRBV21-1 combines with J gene TRBJ2-3; TRBD2, the D gene given by the table, was not confirmed from the DNA. TRBV21-1 is a known pseudogene. The CDR3 totals 14 residues. The CDR3 DNA follows: TGTGCCAGCCCGGGACTAGCGAGCACAGATACGCAGTATTTT. Translated: CASPGLASTDTQYF.

The chain is built from TRBV19 and TRBJ2-4; 9 nucleotides line up with TRBD2. The CDR3 extends over 14 amino acids. Trimming removed 7 bases from V and 7 bases from J; junction bases left unmatched: 8. Germline loops: CDR1 LNHDA, CDR2 SQIVND (reference sequence). The CDR3 bases are TGTGCCAGTACTGGTAGCGGGAGAAACAACATTCAGTACTTC. Amino acids: CASTGSGRNNIQYF.

This chain connects TRBV5-1 to TRBJ2-1; D remains unclear. The germline V gene has CDR1 SGHRS and CDR2 YFSETQ. V dropped 0 bases and J dropped 2 bases, with 12 bases sitting between them. CDR3 size: 16 residues. Here the CDR3 reads CASSLDAEWAYNEQFF. For the CDR3, the DNA is TGCGCCAGCAGCTTGGACGCGGAGTGGGCCTACAATGAGCAGTTCTTC.

The gene calls are TRBV19 and TRBJ1-5, with TRBD1 as a possible D gene (5 bases). This CDR3 region has 15 residues. Trimming stripped 3 bases from V and 2 bases from J, with 11 bases between. The germline gives CDR1 LNHDA, CDR2 SQIVND (reference sequence). CDR3 residues: CASSIKGTGNQPQHF. The CDR3 DNA reads as TGTGCCAGTAGTATTAAGGGGACGGGCAATCAGCCCCAGCATTTT.

The V and J genes are TRBV7-9 and TRBJ2-5; D not resolved. CDR1 and CDR2 from the germline V gene are SEHNR and FQNEAQ (reference sequence). This CDR3 is built from 14 residues. The V end was cut by 4 bases, the J end by 2 bases, with 11 bases between. The CDR3 nucleotides read TGTGCCAGCAGCTGGCTGACTGATCAAGAGACCCAGTACTTC. Amino acid sequence: CASSWLTDQETQYF.

The J gene is TRBJ2-5, the V gene TRBV30; tentatively, D is TRBD2 (7 bases). The ends were cut back, 0 bases at V and 6 bases at J, with 11 bases in the middle. Germline CDR1 and CDR2: GTSNPN and SVGIG (reference sequence). This CDR3 spans 13 amino acids. The CDR3 DNA reads TGTGCCTGGAGTGTAAGGGGGGGGAAGACCCAGTACTTC. It translates to CAWSVRGGKTQYF.

The chain carries TRBV9 and TRBJ1-4; 7 bases are shared with TRBD1. V gave up 2 bases and J gave up 5 bases; unmatched junction bases: 3. Germline-derived CDR1 and CDR2 are SGDLS and YYNGEE. The CDR3 consists of 14 residues. The DNA of the CDR3 is TGTGCCAGCAGCGTTGGGACAGCAAATGAAAAACTGTTTTTT. It is translated as CASSVGTANEKLFF.

This chain joins TRBV6-5 and TRBJ2-7; D might be TRBD2 (6 bases). The germline V and J ends were trimmed by 6 bases and 3 bases, with 15 bases remaining between them. The CDR3 contains 14 residues. In germline, CDR1 is MNHEY, CDR2 SVGAGI. CDR3 sequence: CASSRGTSYYEQYF. CDR3 sequence (DNA): TGTGCCAGCAGCCGCGGGACGTCCTACTACGAGCAGTACTTC.

The V and J genes are TRBV5-4 and TRBJ2-2, with 8 bases fitting TRBD2. This CDR3 region has 15 residues. Per the germline V gene, CDR1 is SGHNT and CDR2 is YYREEE (reference sequence). V was pared by 4 bases and J by 2 bases, with 4 bases of the junction left unmatched. In nucleotides, the CDR3 is TGTGCCAGCAGCCACGGGACTAGAAACACCGGGGAGCTGTTTTTT. It translates to CASSHGTRNTGELFF.

The chain couples TRBV7-8 to TRBJ2-7, with D tentatively TRBD2 (5 bases). This CDR3 spans 14 amino acids. CDR1 is SGHVS and CDR2 is FQNEAQ in the germline V gene. V dropped 7 bases and J dropped 3 bases, with 16 bases sitting between them. CDR3 DNA: TGTGCCAGCACCGACCTCCAACGGGACTACGAGCAGTACTTC. It encodes CASTDLQRDYEQYF. Full variable domain (missing parts from reference TRBV7-8 and TRBJ2-7): GAGVSQSPRYKVAKRGQDVALRCDPISGHVSLFWYQQALGQGPEFLTYFQNEAQLDKSGLPSDRFFAERPEGSVSTLKIQRTQQEDSAVYLCASTDLQRDYEQYFGPGTRLTVT.

The rearrangement links TRBV18 to TRBJ2-7; 9 positions agree with TRBD2. After removal of 1 base from V and 4 bases from J, the junction contained 11 bases not matched to a gene. CDR1 and CDR2 from the germline V gene are KGHSH and LQKENI. The CDR3 is 17 residues long. CDR3 region: CASSPRLVAGVLYEQYF. The CDR3 nucleotides are TGTGCCAGCTCACCACGTTTAGTAGCGGGAGTGTTGTACGAGCAGTACTTC.

This chain joins TRBV7-2 and TRBJ2-2, with a weak D call TRBD2 (5 bases). V shed 3 bases and J shed 1 base, with 15 bases lying between them. Germline-derived CDR1 and CDR2 are SGHTA and FQGNSA. CDR3 length equals 17 residues. The CDR3 loop is CASSFPRGGVNTGELFF. For the CDR3, the DNA is TGTGCCAGCAGCTTTCCCCGCGGAGGAGTGAACACCGGGGAGCTGTTTTTT. Filled out from reference TRBV7-2 and TRBJ2-2, the complete variable domain reads GAGVSQSPSNKVTEKGKDVELRCDPISGHTALYWYRQSLGQGLEFLIYFQGNSAPDKSGLPSDRFSAERTGGSVSTLTIQRTQQEDSAVYLCASSFPRGGVNTGELFFGEGSRLTVL.

This clone was recorded only once. This chain uses TRBV28 with TRBJ2-3, with 8 bases lining up with TRBD1. CDR1 and CDR2 (germline): MDHEN, SYDVKM. The CDR3 extends over 15 amino acids. Germline trimming cut 3 bases from V and 5 bases from J; bases unmatched to any gene: 7. The CDR3 DNA reads TGTGCCAGCAGTTTCTTGGACAGGGACAGAGATACGCAGTATTTT. The encoded protein is CASSFLDRDRDTQYF.

Concerning this clone: Within the sample, other DNA sequences also encode this same CDR3. The chain links TRBV10-3 to TRBJ2-7; no reliable D call. The V gene lost 0 bases and the J gene lost 2 bases, with 2 bases spanning the gap. CDR1 and CDR2 from the germline V gene are ENHRY and SYGVKD. The CDR3 covers 12 residues. CDR3 bases: TGTGCCATCAGTGAGTCAGCCTACGAGCAGTACTTC. Translating gives CAISESAYEQYF.

The CDR3 DNA reads TGTGCCAGCAGTCCCCGGGCGGCAACTAATGAAAAACTGTTTTTT. Residues: CASSPRAATNEKLFF. The rearrangement uses TRBV6-6 and TRBJ1-4; D remains ambiguous. CDR1 and CDR2 (germline): MNHNY, SVGAGI (reference sequence). CDR3 size: 15 residues. V dropped 5 bases and J dropped 0 bases, with 10 bases sitting between them.

This chain links TRBV27 with TRBJ1-1; 7 nucleotides align to TRBD1. The J segment lost 2 bases and the V segment lost 3 bases, leaving 3 bases of the junction unmatched. The CDR3 totals 14 residues. Germline lookup yields CDR1 MNHEY and CDR2 SMNVEV (reference sequence). CDR3 loop: CASSFRGGNTEAFF. The CDR3 region has the DNA TGTGCCAGCAGTTTTAGAGGGGGCAACACTGAAGCTTTCTTT.

This clone was counted once. V usage is TRBV5-8 and J usage is TRBJ2-1, with D tentatively TRBD1 (6 bases). The CDR3 has 14 residues. From germline, CDR1 is SGHTS and CDR2 YDEGEE. V was trimmed by 4 bases and J by 3 bases, leaving 11 bases between them. CDR3 nucleotides: TGTGCCAGCAGCGCAGGACAGAGCTACAATGAGCAGTTCTTC. It codes for CASSAGQSYNEQFF.

The chain couples TRBV11-2 to TRBJ2-6; D call uncertain. Trimming took off 3 bases at V and 4 bases at J, with 7 bases between the two ends. Germline V lookup: CDR1 SGHAT, CDR2 FQNNGV. The CDR3 contains 14 residues. The CDR3 reads CASSFGSGANVLTF. CDR3 coding DNA: TGTGCCAGCAGCTTTGGATCGGGGGCCAACGTCCTGACTTTC.

V usage is TRBV4-1 and J usage is TRBJ2-1; D remains unclear. In germline, CDR1 is MGHRA, CDR2 YSYEKL. The ends were cut back, 0 bases at V and 3 bases at J, with 12 bases in the middle. The CDR3 consists of 16 residues. The CDR3 is CASSQEAPTHYNEQFF. CDR3 bases: TGCGCCAGCAGCCAAGAGGCGCCCACCCACTACAATGAGCAGTTCTTC.

The genes are TRBV5-4 and TRBJ1-1; the match to TRBD1 covers 8 bases. V dropped 3 bases and J dropped 1; count of bases not matched to a gene: 14. The CDR3 runs 18 residues. CDR1 and CDR2 from the germline V gene are SGHNT and YYREEE (reference sequence). The CDR3 DNA sequence: TGTGCCAGCAGCTCAGGCAGGGGGCTAGGGACGGGGAACACTGAAGCTTTCTTT. Its protein is CASSSGRGLGTGNTEAFF.

The rearrangement joins TRBV28 to TRBJ1-5; perhaps TRBD1 as D (6 bases). V lost 11 bases to trimming and J lost 4 bases, with 21 bases between them. CDR3 length: 15 residues. Per the germline V gene, CDR1 is MDHEN and CDR2 is SYDVKM. The CDR3 sequence: CAGNGRDTKNQPQHF. DNA for the CDR3: TGTGCCGGAAACGGTAGGGACACAAAAAATCAGCCCCAGCATTTT.

J is TRBJ2-5 and V is TRBV5-1; 7 nucleotides match TRBD2. This CDR3 is built from 15 residues. CDR1 and CDR2 from the germline V gene are SGHRS and YFSETQ. Trimming took 5 bases from V and 3 from J; bases not matched to a gene: 10. CDR3 region: CASRRPGGTKETQYF. DNA for the CDR3: TGCGCCAGCAGACGTCCGGGAGGCACGAAAGAGACCCAGTACTTC. Combining the CDR3 with reference TRBV5-1 and TRBJ2-5 gives the whole variable domain KAGVTQTPRYLIKTRGQQVTLSCSPISGHRSVSWYQQTPGQGLQFLFEYFSETQRNKGNFPGRFSGRQFSNSRSEMNVSTLELGDSALYLCASRRPGGTKETQYFGPGTRLLVL.

The rearrangement uses TRBV20-1 and TRBJ1-2; unclear D gene. The CDR3 is 10 amino acids. The germline V gene has CDR1 DFQATT and CDR2 SNEGSKA (reference sequence). V was shortened by 5 bases and J by 4 bases, with 5 bases between the two germline ends. CDR3 region: CSALSYGYTF. DNA of the CDR3: TGCAGTGCTCTCAGCTATGGCTACACCTTC.